What follows are 6 T cell receptor beta chains derived from one specimen sequenced in a study of blood T cell repertoires in COVID-19. Repertoires were generated with immunoSEQ multiplex PCR, while TCRdb's copy carries only in-frame clones and drops some. This table holds around 49,000 clones, roughly 90% found once. Sequencing was done on a sample of peripheral blood. These receptor sequences come from a human donor in a cohort sampled during active COVID-19.

The chain links TRBV6-6 to TRBJ2-2, with 7 bases that match TRBD1. The trim removed 6 bases at V and 0 bases at J, leaving 7 bases unmatched. The germline V gene encodes CDR1 MNHNY and CDR2 SVGAGI (reference sequence). The CDR3 covers 16 residues. CDR3 coding DNA: TGTGCCAGCAGGGCTTCCGGGACAGCGAACACCGGGGAGCTGTTTTTT. This codes for CASRASGTANTGELFF.

The chain couples TRBV20-1 to TRBJ2-2, with 7 nucleotides matching TRBD2. The CDR3 extends over 13 amino acids. Germline V gene data show CDR1 as DFQATT and CDR2 as SNEGSKA (reference sequence). The V and J ends lost 3 bases and 4 bases, in that order; junction bases with no gene match: 2. The CDR3 protein is CSASPSGTGELFF. Here the CDR3 DNA reads TGCAGTGCTAGTCCTAGCGGCACCGGGGAGCTGTTTTTT.

This chain connects TRBV11-2 to TRBJ2-7; weak D call: TRBD1 (7 bases). The germline gives CDR1 SGHAT, CDR2 FQNNGV. V gave up 6 bases and J gave up 7 bases, with 13 bases separating them. CDR3 length: 12 residues. CDR3 in DNA: TGTGCCAGCAGTATCCCAGGGGGGGAGCAGTACTTC. Protein sequence: CASSIPGGEQYF.

The V and J genes are TRBV9 and TRBJ1-4, with unresolved D. Germline V CDR1 and CDR2: SGDLS, YYNGEE. The CDR3 has 15 residues. V lost 0 bases and J lost 8, with 14 bases in between. The CDR3 DNA reads TGTGCCAGCAGCGTAGGGGGTGGAGGTGGCGAAAAACTGTTTTTT. It encodes CASSVGGGGGEKLFF.

This chain connects TRBV20-1 to TRBJ1-6, with D uncertain. With 3 bases removed from V and 7 bases from J, the gap between germline ends came to 19 bases. This CDR3 is built from 16 residues. Germline V gene sequence: CDR1 DFQATT, CDR2 SNEGSKA (reference sequence). In DNA, the CDR3 is TGCAGTGCTAGTTTATTCGGGGTTCTAAAGAATTCACCCCTCCACTTT. Its translation: CSASLFGVLKNSPLHF.

The chain joins TRBV6-5 to TRBJ2-5; D possibly corresponds to TRBD2 (6 bases). The CDR3 length is 15 residues. The ends were cut back, 0 bases at V and 3 bases at J, with 11 bases in the middle. Per germline, CDR1 MNHEY and CDR2 SVGAGI. CDR3 DNA sequence: TGTGCCAGCAGTTACTCAATAGGGGAGGAAGAGACCCAGTACTTC. Translated: CASSYSIGEEETQYF.